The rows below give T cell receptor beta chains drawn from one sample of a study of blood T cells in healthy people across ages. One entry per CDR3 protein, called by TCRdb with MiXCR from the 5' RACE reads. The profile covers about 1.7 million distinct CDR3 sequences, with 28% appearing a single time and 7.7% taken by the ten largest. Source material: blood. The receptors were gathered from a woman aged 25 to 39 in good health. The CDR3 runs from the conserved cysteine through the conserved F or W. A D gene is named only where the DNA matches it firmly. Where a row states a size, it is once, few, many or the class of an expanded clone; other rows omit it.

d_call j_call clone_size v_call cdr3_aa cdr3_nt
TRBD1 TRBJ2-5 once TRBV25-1 CASGGSGQGPETQYF TGTGCATCAGGGGGCTCGGGACAGGGGCCGGAGACCCAGTACTTC
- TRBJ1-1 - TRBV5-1 CASRTGRMNTEAFF TGCGCCAGCAGGACCGGACGGATGAACACTGAAGCTTTCTTT
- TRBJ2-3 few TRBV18 CASSPPMGGLTDTQYF TGTGCCAGCTCACCACCAATGGGGGGTCTAACAGATACGCAGTATTTT
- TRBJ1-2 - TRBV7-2 CASSPQGRAHGYTF TGTGCCAGCAGCCCGCAAGGCCGGGCGCATGGCTACACCTTC
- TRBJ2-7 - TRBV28 CASKPDLTSYEQYF TGTGCCAGCAAGCCCGACTTAACTTCCTACGAGCAGTACTTC
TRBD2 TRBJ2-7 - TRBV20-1 CSAGGTSGRSYNEQYF TGCAGTGCTGGCGGGACTAGCGGGAGATCCTACAATGAGCAGTACTTC
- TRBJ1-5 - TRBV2 CASDKGEASNQPQHF TGCGCCAGCGATAAGGGCGAGGCAAGCAATCAGCCCCAGCATTTT
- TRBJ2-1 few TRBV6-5 CASSYGTLTPEQFF TGTGCCAGCAGTTACGGGACCTTGACCCCCGAGCAGTTCTTC
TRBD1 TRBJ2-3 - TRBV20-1 CSARDFTGEADTQYF TGCAGTGCTAGAGATTTCACAGGGGAAGCAGATACGCAGTATTTT
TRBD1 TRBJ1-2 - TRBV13 CASSLPGQGWTGYTF TGTGCCAGCAGCCTCCCGGGACAGGGGTGGACTGGCTACACCTTC
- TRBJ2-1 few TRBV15 CATSRDLGSYNEQFF TGTGCCACCAGCAGAGATCTAGGCTCCTACAATGAGCAGTTCTTC
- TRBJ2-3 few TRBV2 CASGTEVLGTQYF TGTGCCAGCGGGACGGAAGTTCTAGGTACGCAGTATTTT
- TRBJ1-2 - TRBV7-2 CASSLALLTVEGYTF TGTGCCAGCAGCTTAGCGCTCCTTACAGTGGAGGGCTACACCTTC
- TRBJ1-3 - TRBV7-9 CASSSRGSGNTIYF TGTGCCAGCAGCTCCAGGGGCTCTGGAAACACCATATATTTT
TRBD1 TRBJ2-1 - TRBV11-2 CASSLDLYRGSNEQFF TGTGCCAGCAGCTTAGATCTTTACAGGGGGTCGAATGAGCAGTTCTTC
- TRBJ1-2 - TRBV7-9 CASSLALSYGYTF TGTGCCAGCAGCTTAGCGCTGTCCTATGGCTACACCTTC
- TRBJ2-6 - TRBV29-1 CSVSVTGANVLTF TGCAGCGTAAGTGTGACTGGGGCCAACGTCCTGACTTTC
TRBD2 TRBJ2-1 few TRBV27 CASRPGTSGVAEQFF TGTGCCAGCAGACCTGGGACTAGCGGGGTGGCTGAGCAGTTCTTC
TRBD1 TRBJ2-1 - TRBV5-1 CASSSGQGSLNEQFF TGCGCCAGCAGCTCGGGACAGGGTTCTTTGAATGAGCAGTTCTTC
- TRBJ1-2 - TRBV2 CASKTNRDYGYTF TGTGCCAGCAAAACCAATCGGGACTATGGCTACACCTTC
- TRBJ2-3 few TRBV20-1 CSAPGHLPDTQYF TGCAGTGCCCCGGGACACTTACCAGATACGCAGTATTTT
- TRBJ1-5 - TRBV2 CASRDQRNQPQHF TGTGCCAGCAGGGACCAGCGCAATCAGCCCCAGCATTTT
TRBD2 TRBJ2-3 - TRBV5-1 CASSLVAGQDMQYF TGCGCCAGCAGCTTAGTAGCGGGGCAAGATATGCAGTATTTT
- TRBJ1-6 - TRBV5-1 CASSLGLGAVRSPLHF TGCGCCAGCAGCTTGGGGCTCGGGGCGGTACGTTCACCCCTCCACTTT
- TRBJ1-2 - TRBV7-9 CASSLDQRDGPLFGYTF TGTGCCAGCAGCTTAGATCAACGGGACGGACCTCTATTCGGCTACACCTTC